The 21 T cell receptor beta chains reported below all come from one sample, sequenced in a study of blood T cell repertoires in COVID-19. Repertoires were generated with immunoSEQ multiplex PCR, while TCRdb's copy carries only in-frame clones and drops some. Of about 88,000 clones listed, roughly 90% are singletons. Source material: peripheral blood. The receptors here all came from a woman of 80 years or more with acute or convalescent COVID-19.

This clone has only one observation. V usage is TRBV19 and J usage is TRBJ2-1; possible D gene TRBD2, 7 bases. The length of the CDR3 is 15 residues. Trimming removed 7 bases from V and 4 bases from J, with 17 bases in between. The V gene's germline CDR1 is LNHDA and CDR2 SQIVND (reference sequence). In nucleotides, the CDR3 is TGTGCCAGTACCTGGGGGGGCAGTTTATACAATGAGCAGTTCTTC. Translation gives CASTWGGSLYNEQFF.

The V call is TRBV19, the J call TRBJ2-1; D perhaps matches TRBD2 (6 bases). This CDR3 contains 16 residues. V was cut by 2 bases and J by 3 bases, with 14 bases left in between. Germline-derived CDR1 and CDR2 are LNHDA and SQIVND (reference sequence). The CDR3 reads CASSISAGSIYNEQFF. The CDR3 DNA reads as TGTGCCAGTAGTATATCTGCGGGGTCGATCTACAATGAGCAGTTCTTC.

Concerning this clone: The same CDR3 also results from other DNA sequences found in this sample. The CDR3, as DNA: TGTGCCAGTTGGGACAGGGGGAGGCTCTATGGCTACACCTTC. It is translated as CASWDRGRLYGYTF. This sequence joins TRBV19 and TRBJ1-2; the match to TRBD1 covers 11 bases. Per the germline V gene, CDR1 is LNHDA and CDR2 is SQIVND (reference sequence). The CDR3 has 14 amino acids. The junction had 6 bases not matched to a gene; V was cut back by 8 bases and J by 4 bases.

V is TRBV30 and J is TRBJ1-1; maybe TRBD1 (6 bases). Per germline, CDR1 GTSNPN and CDR2 SVGIG (reference sequence). The CDR3 runs 15 residues. The germline V and J ends were trimmed by 5 bases and 0 bases, with 16 bases remaining between them. This CDR3 reads CAWSGAGALNTEAFF. In nucleotides, the CDR3 is TGTGCCTGGTCTGGGGCAGGGGCCTTGAACACTGAAGCTTTCTTT.

V and J are TRBV18 and TRBJ1-1; no reliable D call. Germline-derived CDR1 and CDR2 are KGHSH and LQKENI. Trimming took off 6 bases at V and 6 bases at J, with 20 bases between the two ends. This CDR3 is 15 amino acids long. The CDR3 is CASSARRVPDAEAFF. DNA for the CDR3: TGTGCCAGCTCGGCGAGGCGGGTCCCGGACGCTGAAGCTTTCTTT.

J is TRBJ1-5 and V is TRBV19, with 11 nucleotides matching TRBD1. Germline V gene lookup returns CDR1 LNHDA and CDR2 SQIVND (reference sequence). This CDR3 is 17 amino acids long. J was trimmed by 6 bases and V by 3 bases; bases with no gene match: 10. The CDR3 coding sequence is TGTGCCAGTAGTATCCTGCCGGGGGACAGGGGGAGTCAGCCCCAGCATTTT. Its protein product is CASSILPGDRGSQPQHF.

There are a few counts of this clone. The V call is TRBV5-1, the J call TRBJ1-2; 7 nucleotides agree with TRBD1. Germline V gene sequence: CDR1 SGHRS, CDR2 YFSETQ. The CDR3 sequence is 13 residues long. V lost 0 bases, J lost 6 bases, and 2 bases stayed unmatched. CDR3 coding DNA: TGCGCCAGCAGCTTGGTGGGGACAGATGGCTACACCTTC. Encoded protein: CASSLVGTDGYTF.

V usage is TRBV5-5 and J usage is TRBJ2-7, with D possibly being TRBD1 (5 bases). The germline gives CDR1 SGHKS, CDR2 YYEKEE (reference sequence). CDR3 length: 14 residues. Trimming stripped 4 bases from V and 3 bases from J, with 14 bases between. The CDR3 region is CASSPLVRGYEQYF. The CDR3, as DNA: TGTGCCAGCAGCCCCCTCGTTAGGGGCTACGAGCAGTACTTC.

The chain carries TRBV11-2 and TRBJ2-5; D remains unclear. Trimming removed 5 bases from V and 4 bases from J, with 5 bases in between. Per the germline V gene, CDR1 is SGHAT and CDR2 is FQNNGV. The CDR3 has 11 amino acids. DNA of the CDR3: TGTGCCAGCAGCCTAACAGAGACCCAGTACTTC. This sequence encodes CASSLTETQYF.

The rearrangement uses TRBV18 and TRBJ2-1, with 10 bases matching TRBD2. Per the germline V gene, CDR1 is KGHSH and CDR2 is LQKENI. The CDR3 runs to 14 residues. J was trimmed by 5 bases and V by 8 bases; bases with no gene match: 6. The CDR3 region has the DNA TGTGCCAGCCGAACCGGGACTAGCGACAATGAGCAGTTCTTC. It codes for CASRTGTSDNEQFF.

The V gene is TRBV7-2, the J gene TRBJ2-5; tentative D call: TRBD1 (5 bases). Germline CDR1 reads SGHTA; CDR2 reads FQGNSA. Trimming stripped 0 bases from V and 3 bases from J, with 14 bases between. The CDR3 contains 16 residues. The CDR3 nucleotides are TGTGCCAGCAGCTTAGCTAGAAGGGGAAAAGAAGAGACCCAGTACTTC. It yields the protein CASSLARRGKEETQYF.

This chain uses TRBV6-5 with TRBJ2-6; 8 nucleotides align to TRBD2. The CDR3 extends over 15 amino acids. Germline lookup yields CDR1 MNHEY and CDR2 SVGAGI. After removal of 5 bases from V and 4 bases from J, the junction contained 4 bases not matched to a gene. This chain's CDR3 is CASSSSGTGANVLTF. Here the CDR3 DNA reads TGTGCCAGCAGTAGTAGCGGGACCGGGGCCAACGTCCTGACTTTC.

The CDR3 reads CASSPTLGQGAGANVLTF. As DNA, the CDR3 is TGTGCCAGCTCACCTACCTTAGGACAGGGCGCTGGGGCCAACGTCCTGACTTTC. This chain links TRBV18 with TRBJ2-6, with 8 positions matching TRBD1. The CDR3 is made up of 18 amino acids. Germline V lookup: CDR1 KGHSH, CDR2 LQKENI. Trimming at V came to 3 bases and at J to 2 bases, leaving 9 bases not matched to a gene.

The chain recombines TRBV5-6 with TRBJ2-2; 9 bases align to TRBD1. The CDR3 is 17 amino acids. In germline, CDR1 is SGHDT, CDR2 YYEEEE. Trimming cost V 4 bases and J 4 bases; bases outside gene matches: 11. CDR3: CASSTKPGQGATGELFF. The CDR3 coding sequence is TGTGCCAGCAGCACAAAACCGGGACAGGGCGCCACCGGGGAGCTGTTTTTT.

This rearrangement joins TRBV7-2 to TRBJ1-1; D ambiguous. Trimming left V 0 bases short and J 1 base short, with 6 bases between. Germline V lookup: CDR1 SGHTA, CDR2 FQGNSA. The CDR3 spans 14 residues. CDR3 in amino acids: CASSLAGGNTEAFF. The DNA of the CDR3 is TGTGCCAGCAGCTTAGCAGGAGGGAACACTGAAGCTTTCTTT.

In this sample, this clone turned up a few times. The rearrangement uses TRBV19 and TRBJ1-2; no clear D gene. The CDR3 loop spans 13 amino acids. CDR1 and CDR2 (germline): LNHDA, SQIVND (reference sequence). V was pared by 2 bases and J by 6 bases, with 10 bases between. Written as DNA, the CDR3 is TGTGCCAGTAGTATATCCACTCATCATGGCTACACCTTC. This codes for CASSISTHHGYTF.

The rearrangement links TRBV9 to TRBJ2-6; tentatively, D is TRBD1 (5 bases). V was clipped by 0 bases and J by 4 bases, with 26 bases between them. This CDR3 is built from 21 residues. Germline loops: CDR1 SGDLS, CDR2 YYNGEE. The CDR3, as DNA: TGTGCCAGCAGCGTAGCTCCCCGCACTTCAAGTATAGGGGCCGGGGCCAACGTCCTGACTTTC. This codes for CASSVAPRTSSIGAGANVLTF.

V and J are TRBV24-1 and TRBJ2-7; a weak D match, TRBD1 (5 bases). V was pared by 4 bases and J by 1 base, with 13 bases between. The CDR3 is 15 residues long. Germline-derived CDR1 and CDR2 are KGHDR and SFDVKD. The CDR3 region is CATSERGTPSYEQYF. The CDR3 bases are TGTGCCACCAGTGAAAGGGGTACCCCTTCCTACGAGCAGTACTTC.

CDR3 in amino acids: CASTVAGGSYNEQFF. CDR3 nucleotides: TGTGCCAGCACCGTAGCGGGAGGCTCCTACAATGAGCAGTTCTTC. V gene TRBV28 combines with J gene TRBJ2-1; TRBD2 matches at 10 bases. V lost 7 bases, J lost 0 bases, and 3 bases stayed unmatched. There are 15 residues in the CDR3. Germline V gene lookup returns CDR1 MDHEN and CDR2 SYDVKM. The whole variable domain, filled in from reference TRBV28 and TRBJ2-1, reads DVKVTQSSRYLVKRTGEKVFLECVQDMDHENMFWYRQDPGLGLRLIYFSYDVKMKEKGDIPEGYSVSREKKERFSLILESASTNQTSMYLCASTVAGGSYNEQFFGPGTRLTVL.

V gene TRBV28 combines with J gene TRBJ1-5, with D maybe TRBD1 (6 bases). Trimming stripped 5 bases from V and 3 bases from J, with 17 bases between. The germline gives CDR1 MDHEN, CDR2 SYDVKM. The CDR3 has 16 residues. The CDR3 DNA follows: TGTGCCAGCAGTCCGCTTCCAACAGGGTCCAATCAGCCCCAGCATTTT. This sequence encodes CASSPLPTGSNQPQHF.

The rearrangement uses TRBV18 and TRBJ2-7, with D perhaps TRBD2 (7 bases). Germline CDR1 KGHSH, CDR2 LQKENI. The CDR3 is 16 residues long. Trimming took off 0 bases at V and 0 bases at J, with 12 bases between the two ends. CDR3 region: CASSPPRGGDSYEQYF. In DNA, the CDR3 is TGTGCCAGCTCACCACCGAGGGGGGGCGACTCCTACGAGCAGTACTTC. The complete variable domain, with remaining parts taken from reference TRBV18 and TRBJ2-7, reads NAGVMQNPRHLVRRRGQEARLRCSPMKGHSHVYWYRQLPEEGLKFMVYLQKENIIDESGMPKERFSAEFPKEGPSILRIQQVVRGDSAAYFCASSPPRGGDSYEQYFGPGTRLTVT.